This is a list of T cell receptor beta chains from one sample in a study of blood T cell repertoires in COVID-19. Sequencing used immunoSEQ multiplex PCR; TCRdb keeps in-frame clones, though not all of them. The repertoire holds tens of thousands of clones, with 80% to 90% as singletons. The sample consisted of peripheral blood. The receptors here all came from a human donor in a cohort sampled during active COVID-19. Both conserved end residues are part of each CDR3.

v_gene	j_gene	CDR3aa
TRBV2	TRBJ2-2	CASSGQGRSTGELFF
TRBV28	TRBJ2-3	CASSAPTSGTDTQYF
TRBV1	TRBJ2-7	CTSSQGTSGYEQYF
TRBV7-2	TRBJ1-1	CASSLAGRTEAFF
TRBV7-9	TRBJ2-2	CASSHTPGELFF
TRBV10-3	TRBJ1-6	CAISQDRESSPLHF
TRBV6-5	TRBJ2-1	CASRRLVANEQFF
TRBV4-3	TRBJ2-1	CASSQGDSGAYDEQFF
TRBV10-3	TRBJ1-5	CAISESQDSNQPQHF
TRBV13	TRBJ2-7	CASSFSGTGSYEQYF
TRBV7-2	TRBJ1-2	CASSSQTGARSYGYTF
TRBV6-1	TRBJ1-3	CASSGTGEISGNTIYF
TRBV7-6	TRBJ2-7	CASSLGQGIFDEQYF
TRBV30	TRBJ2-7	CAWSRSGSSYEQYF
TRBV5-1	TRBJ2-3	CASSLKLAGDTDTQYF
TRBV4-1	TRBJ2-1	CASSQGSGGPPSSYNEQFF
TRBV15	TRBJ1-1	CATSREGSMNTEAFF
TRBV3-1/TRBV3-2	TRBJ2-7	CASSPRGQGAHEQYF
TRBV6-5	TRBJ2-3	CASTEGRRGDTQYF
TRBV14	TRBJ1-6	CASSQVSVQAPLHF
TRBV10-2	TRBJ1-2	CASSETRGPGYTF
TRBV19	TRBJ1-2	CASSSRDGYGYTF
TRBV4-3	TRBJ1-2	CASSQEARNYGYTF
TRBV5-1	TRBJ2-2	CASSVAGDLTGELFF
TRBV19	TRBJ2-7	CASRPGHDYEQYF
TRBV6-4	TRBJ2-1	CASSVKASGNNEQFF
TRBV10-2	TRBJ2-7	CASSVGERGYEQYF
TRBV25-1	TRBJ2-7	CASSGDRERVYEQYF
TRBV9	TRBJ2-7	CASSVGRGGPSYEQYF
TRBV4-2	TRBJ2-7	CASSQGTSGGYEQYF
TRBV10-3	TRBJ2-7	CAISRRDRVYEQYF
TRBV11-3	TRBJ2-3	CASNSGDSDTQYF
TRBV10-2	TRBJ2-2	CASSDTSGRSTGELFF
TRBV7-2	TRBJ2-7	CASSLVGGPREQYF
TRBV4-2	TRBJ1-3	CASSQGSEQGIAGNTIYF
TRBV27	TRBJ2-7	CATGQGPYEQYF
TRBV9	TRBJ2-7	CASSVGDSSYEQYF
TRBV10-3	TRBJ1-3	CAISESTGAGNTIYF
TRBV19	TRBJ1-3	CATQASGNTIYF
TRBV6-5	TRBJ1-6	CASRGTGADSPLHF